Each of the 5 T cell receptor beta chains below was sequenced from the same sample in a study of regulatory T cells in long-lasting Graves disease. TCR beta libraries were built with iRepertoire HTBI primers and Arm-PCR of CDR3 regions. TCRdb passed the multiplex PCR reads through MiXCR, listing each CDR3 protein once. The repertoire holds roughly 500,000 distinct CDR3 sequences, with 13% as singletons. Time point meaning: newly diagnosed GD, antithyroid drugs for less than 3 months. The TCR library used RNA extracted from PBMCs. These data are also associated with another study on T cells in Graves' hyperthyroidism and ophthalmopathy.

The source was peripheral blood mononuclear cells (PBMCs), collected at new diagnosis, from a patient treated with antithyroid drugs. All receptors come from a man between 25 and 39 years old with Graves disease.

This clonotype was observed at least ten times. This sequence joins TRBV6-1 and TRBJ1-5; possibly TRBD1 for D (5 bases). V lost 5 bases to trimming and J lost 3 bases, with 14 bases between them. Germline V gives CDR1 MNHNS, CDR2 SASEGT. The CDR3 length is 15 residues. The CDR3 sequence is CASSPPGRDNQPQHF. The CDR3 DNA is TGTGCCAGCAGTCCCCCGGGACGTGACAATCAGCCCCAGCATTTT.

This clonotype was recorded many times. The CDR3 region has the DNA TGCGCCAGCAGTACAGGGTTGGACACTGAAGCTTTCTTT. Translated: CASSTGLDTEAFF. This chain uses TRBV10-1 with TRBJ1-1; a weak D match, TRBD1 (6 bases). Trimming pared 5 bases from V and 3 bases from J, leaving 10 bases between. CDR3 length: 13 residues. From germline, CDR1 is WNHNN and CDR2 SYGVQD (reference sequence).

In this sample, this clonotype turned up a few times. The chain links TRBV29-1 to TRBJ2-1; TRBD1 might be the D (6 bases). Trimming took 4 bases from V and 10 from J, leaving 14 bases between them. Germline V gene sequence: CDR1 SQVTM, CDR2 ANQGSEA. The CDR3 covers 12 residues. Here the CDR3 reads CSVAQGLGEQFF. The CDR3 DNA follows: TGCAGCGTTGCTCAGGGGTTAGGGGAGCAGTTCTTC.

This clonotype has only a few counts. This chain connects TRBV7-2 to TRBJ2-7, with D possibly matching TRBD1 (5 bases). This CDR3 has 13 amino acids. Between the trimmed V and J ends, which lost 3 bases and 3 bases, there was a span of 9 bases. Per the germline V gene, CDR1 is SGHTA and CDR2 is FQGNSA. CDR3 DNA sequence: TGTGCCAGCAGCTTTCAGGGCATCTACGAGCAGTACTTC. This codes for CASSFQGIYEQYF.

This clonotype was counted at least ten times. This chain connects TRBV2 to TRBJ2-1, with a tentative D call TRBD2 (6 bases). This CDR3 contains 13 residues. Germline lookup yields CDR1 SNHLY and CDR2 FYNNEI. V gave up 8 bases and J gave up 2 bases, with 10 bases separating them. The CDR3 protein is CASAEGTYNEQFF. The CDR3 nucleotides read TGTGCCAGCGCGGAGGGGACCTACAATGAGCAGTTCTTC.